What follows are 15 T cell receptor beta chains derived from one specimen sequenced in a study of blood T cell repertoires in COVID-19 (dated by TCRdb to about 2020). Libraries were made using the immunoSEQ multiplex PCR assay. In its TCRdb copy, this immuneACCESS table keeps in-frame sequences only and misses some clones. Where compared with another copy, unresolved V genes explain less than half of these, and the others have no known cause. The sample table records fewer than 200,000 clones; roughly 90% of these occur just once. The ten largest account for 1.6% of the sample. Input material: peripheral blood. The receptors were sampled from a woman aged 45-59 years with acute or convalescent COVID-19.

V gene TRBV6-2 or TRBV6-3 combines with J gene TRBJ1-5; no clear D. This CDR3 has 12 amino acids. Deletions cut 6 bases from V and 3 bases from J, with 6 bases between. Germline loops: CDR1 MNHEY, CDR2 SVGEGT. The CDR3: CASSTANQPQHF. DNA for the CDR3: TGTGCCAGCAGCACTGCCAATCAGCCCCAGCATTTT.

The chain is built from TRBV19 and TRBJ1-2, with a weak D call TRBD1 (6 bases). The CDR3 has 13 amino acids. Trimming pared 4 bases from V and 8 bases from J, leaving 14 bases between. The germline CDR1 and CDR2 sequences are LNHDA and SQIVND (reference sequence). The CDR3 sequence: CASSNQGLWGYTF. CDR3 DNA: TGTGCCAGTAGTAATCAGGGGCTTTGGGGCTACACCTTC.

V is TRBV5-1 and J is TRBJ1-1, with D unresolved. CDR3 length: 14 amino acids. Trimming removed 1 base at V and 1 base at J, with 8 bases between. Germline-derived CDR1 and CDR2 are SGHRS and YFSETQ. The CDR3 sequence is CASSLLQANTEAFF. CDR3 bases: TGCGCCAGCAGCTTGTTGCAAGCGAACACTGAAGCTTTCTTT.

This clone was observed a single time. V and J are TRBV14 and TRBJ1-6; D is undetermined. The CDR3 runs 16 residues. In germline, CDR1 is SGHDN, CDR2 FVKESK. The V end was cut by 0 bases, the J end by 7 bases, with 13 bases between. The CDR3, as DNA: TGTGCCAGCAGCCAAGATCGGCCAGAGGGAAATTCACCCCTCCACTTT. Translating it yields CASSQDRPEGNSPLHF.

The count of this clone is one. The chain combines TRBV18 with TRBJ1-1; D perhaps matches TRBD1 (6 bases). Germline V lookup: CDR1 KGHSH, CDR2 LQKENI. The CDR3 loop spans 14 amino acids. Trimming took off 4 bases at V and 0 bases at J, with 9 bases between the two ends. The CDR3 reads CASSRTEMNTEAFF. The DNA for the CDR3 is TGTGCCAGCTCACGGACAGAGATGAACACTGAAGCTTTCTTT.

The V and J genes are TRBV24-1 and TRBJ2-7, with no clear D. Per the germline V gene, CDR1 is KGHDR and CDR2 is SFDVKD. Trimming removed 0 bases from V and 6 bases from J, with 20 bases in between. The CDR3 spans 17 residues. The CDR3 DNA reads TGTGCCACCAGTGATTTGGACCGAAATGGGCAGGATGGCGAGCAGTACTTC. This encodes CATSDLDRNGQDGEQYF.

To note about this clone: Germline is not matched at one junction end, which may reflect a read error. The J gene is TRBJ2-7, the V gene TRBV27, with 8 bases lining up with TRBD2. Germline V gene lookup returns CDR1 MNHEY and CDR2 SMNVEV (reference sequence). This CDR3 is built from 12 residues. CDR3 DNA sequence: TGTGCCAGCAGTTTTAGCGGGGTCTGGTGGGACTTC. This sequence encodes CASSFSGVWWDF.

The rearrangement uses TRBV14 and TRBJ1-1; D ambiguous. Germline assignment: CDR1 SGHDN and CDR2 FVKESK. V lost 2 bases, J lost 0 bases, and 16 bases lay in between. The CDR3 runs 17 residues. The CDR3 DNA sequence: TGTGCCAGCAGCCAACTCAGAGGCAGCCTCTTGAACACTGAAGCTTTCTTT. Amino acid sequence: CASSQLRGSLLNTEAFF. The whole variable domain, remainder taken from reference TRBV14 and TRBJ1-1, is EAGVTQFPSHSVIEKGQTVTLRCDPISGHDNLYWYRRVMGKEIKFLLHFVKESKQDESGMPNNRFLAERTGGTYSTLKVQPAELEDSGVYFCASSQLRGSLLNTEAFFGQGTRLTVV.

The chain combines TRBV5-1 with TRBJ1-6, with TRBD1 as a possible D gene (5 bases). Trimming shortened V by 2 bases and J by 6 bases, and 12 bases separated the two germline ends. Germline V gene sequence: CDR1 SGHRS, CDR2 YFSETQ. The CDR3 is 15 residues long. The CDR3 DNA is TGCGCCAGCAGCTTCCAACAGGCGACTAATTCACCCCTCCACTTT. This gives the protein CASSFQQATNSPLHF.

This rearrangement joins TRBV18 to TRBJ2-1, with TRBD2 matching 10 bases. With V trimmed by 2 bases and J by 5 bases, 3 bases remained unmatched. Per germline, CDR1 KGHSH and CDR2 LQKENI. This CDR3 spans 15 amino acids. CDR3 protein: CASSPGLAGDNEQFF. Here the CDR3 DNA reads TGTGCCAGCTCACCAGGGCTAGCGGGAGACAATGAGCAGTTCTTC.

Only a few counts were recorded for this clone. The chain links TRBV11-3 to TRBJ1-1; 7 nucleotides agree with TRBD1. The CDR3 consists of 13 residues. CDR1 SGHNT and CDR2 YENEEA come from the germline V gene. The V gene end was trimmed by 4 bases and the J gene end by 6 bases; junction bases not matched to a gene: 5. CDR3 in DNA: TGTGCCAGCAGCTCGACAGGGTCGGCTGAAGCTTTCTTT. It yields the protein CASSSTGSAEAFF.

This clone has just one count. The chain recombines TRBV18 with TRBJ1-4; 11 positions agree with TRBD1. V trimming: 8 bases; J trimming: 6 bases; junction bases outside the gene matches: 2. Germline V gene sequence: CDR1 KGHSH, CDR2 LQKENI. The CDR3 sequence is 13 residues long. CDR3 coding DNA: TGTGCCAGCCGGGACAGGGGGGATGAAAAACTGTTTTTT. This sequence encodes CASRDRGDEKLFF.

The rearrangement links TRBV11-3 to TRBJ2-7, with TRBD1 identical over 10 bases. With 6 bases clipped from V and 1 base from J, the junction kept 6 bases outside the gene matches. In germline, CDR1 is SGHNT, CDR2 YENEEA. This CDR3 has 15 residues. The CDR3 DNA is TGTGCCAGCAGTCAAACGGACAGGGGGTCCTACGAGCAGTACTTC. This encodes CASSQTDRGSYEQYF.

This clone came up once. The rearrangement joins TRBV6-5 to TRBJ1-6; 7 bases are a match to TRBD1. CDR1 is MNHEY, CDR2 SVGAGI, per germline. This CDR3 comprises 15 residues. V lost 7 bases to trimming and J lost 5 bases; unmatched junction nucleotides: 8. Here the CDR3 DNA reads TGTGCCAGCAATCGACAGGGTAACGATAATTCACCCCTCCACTTT. Amino acid sequence: CASNRQGNDNSPLHF.

The V and J genes are TRBV19 and TRBJ2-1; 8 bases align to TRBD1. The CDR3 covers 16 residues. The junction had 9 bases not matched to a gene; V was cut back by 4 bases and J by 4 bases. Germline CDR1 LNHDA, CDR2 SQIVND (reference sequence). The CDR3 here is CASSRGLGQGYNEQFF. The CDR3 nucleotides read TGTGCCAGTAGTAGGGGTCTAGGACAGGGATACAATGAGCAGTTCTTC.